This T cell receptor beta chain derives from a study of blood T cells in healthy people across ages. Study conclusions and caveats: Long-lived donors exceeded aged donors in naive CD4+ cells and diversity.

This clonotype turned up a few times. The antigen is unknown. The use of a sample-barcoded 5' primer and a J-beta primer mix characterized a second PCR of about 7 to 12 cycles. TCRdb used MiXCR to reprocess the 5' RACE reads, holding one entry per CDR3 protein. This table has about 840,000 distinct CDR3 sequences, 25% to 35% appearing once. The CDR3 runs 16 residues. Germline values: CDR1 MDHEN, CDR2 SYDVKM. V dropped 1 base and J dropped 7; count of bases not matched to a gene: 8. These sequences were also reported in another study, on T cells of mothers and their children. That work contributes: Donation was provided by three healthy Caucasian mothers along with their six children. Slightly higher but non-significant overlap marked related mother-child pairs versus unrelated pairs.

The sample consisted of blood. The rearrangement links TRBV28 to TRBJ1-5; 9 bases align to TRBD1. This receptor was obtained from a woman aged 40-49 years in good health. CDR3 DNA sequence: TGTGCCAGCAGTTTATCCCGAACAGGGGGCCGACAGCCCCAGCATTTT. This gives the protein CASSLSRTGGRQPQHF. Filled out from reference TRBV28 and TRBJ1-5, the complete variable domain reads DVKVTQSSRYLVKRTGEKVFLECVQDMDHENMFWYRQDPGLGLRLIYFSYDVKMKEKGDIPEGYSVSREKKERFSLILESASTNQTSMYLCASSLSRTGGRQPQHFGDGTRLSIL.